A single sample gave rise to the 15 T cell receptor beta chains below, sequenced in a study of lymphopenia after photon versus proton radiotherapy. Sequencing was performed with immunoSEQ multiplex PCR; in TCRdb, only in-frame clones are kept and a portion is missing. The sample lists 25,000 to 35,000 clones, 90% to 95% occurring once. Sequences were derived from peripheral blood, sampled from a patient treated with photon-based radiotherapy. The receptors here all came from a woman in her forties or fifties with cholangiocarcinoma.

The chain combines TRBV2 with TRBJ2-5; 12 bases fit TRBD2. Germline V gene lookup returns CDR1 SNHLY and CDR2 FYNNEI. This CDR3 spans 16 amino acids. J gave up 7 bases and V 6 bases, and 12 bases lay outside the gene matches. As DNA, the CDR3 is TGTGCCAGCAGGACCGGGACTAGCGGGTGGTATGGGACCCAGTACTTC. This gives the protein CASRTGTSGWYGTQYF.

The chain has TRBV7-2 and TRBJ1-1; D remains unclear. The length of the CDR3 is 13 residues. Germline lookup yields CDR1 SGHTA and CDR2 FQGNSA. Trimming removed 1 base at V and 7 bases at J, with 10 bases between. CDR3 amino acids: CASSLGRHDEAFF. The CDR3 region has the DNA TGTGCCAGCAGCTTAGGCAGGCATGATGAAGCTTTCTTT.

For the CDR3, the DNA is TGTGCCAGCAGTGAACAAGATTATAAGCAGTTCTTC. It yields the protein CASSEQDYKQFF. The J gene is TRBJ2-1, the V gene TRBV2; D remains ambiguous. The germline CDR1 and CDR2 sequences are SNHLY and FYNNEI. Trimming shortened V by 2 bases and J by 11 bases, and 10 bases separated the two germline ends. The CDR3 loop spans 12 amino acids.

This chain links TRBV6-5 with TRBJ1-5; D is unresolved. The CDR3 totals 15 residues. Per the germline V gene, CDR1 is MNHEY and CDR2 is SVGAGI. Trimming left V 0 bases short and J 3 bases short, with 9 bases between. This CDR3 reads CASSYSSRHNQPQHF. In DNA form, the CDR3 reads TGTGCCAGCAGTTACTCGTCCAGGCACAATCAGCCCCAGCATTTT.

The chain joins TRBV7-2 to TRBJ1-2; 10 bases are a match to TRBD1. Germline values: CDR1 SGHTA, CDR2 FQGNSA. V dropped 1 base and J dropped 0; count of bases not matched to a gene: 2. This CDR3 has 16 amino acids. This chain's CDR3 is CASSLGGTGANYGYTF. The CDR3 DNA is TGTGCCAGCAGCTTAGGAGGGACAGGGGCTAACTATGGCTACACCTTC.

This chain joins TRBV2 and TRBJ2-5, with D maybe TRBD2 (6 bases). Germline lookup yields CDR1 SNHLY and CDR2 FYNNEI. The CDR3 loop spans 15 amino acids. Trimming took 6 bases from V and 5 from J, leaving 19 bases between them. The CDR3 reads CASRSLAGFRETQYF. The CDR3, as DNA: TGTGCCAGCAGATCACTAGCAGGGTTTCGGGAGACCCAGTACTTC. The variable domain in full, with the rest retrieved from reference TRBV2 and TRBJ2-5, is EPEVTQTPSHQVTQMGQEVILRCVPISNHLYFYWYRQILGQKVEFLVSFYNNEISEKSEIFDDQFSVERPDGSNFTLKIRSTKLEDSAMYFCASRSLAGFRETQYFGPGTRLLVL.

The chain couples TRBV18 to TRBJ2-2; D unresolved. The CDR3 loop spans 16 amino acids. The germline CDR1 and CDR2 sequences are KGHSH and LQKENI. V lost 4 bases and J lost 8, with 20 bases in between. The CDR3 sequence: CASSQPNIRAAGELFF. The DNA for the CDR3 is TGTGCCAGCTCACAGCCGAATATAAGAGCTGCGGGGGAGCTGTTTTTT.

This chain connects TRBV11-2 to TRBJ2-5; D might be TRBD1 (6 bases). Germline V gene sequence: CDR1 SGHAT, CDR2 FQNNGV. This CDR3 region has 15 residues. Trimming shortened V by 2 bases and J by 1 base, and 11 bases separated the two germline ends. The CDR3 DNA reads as TGTGCCAGCAGCTTATTACAGGGAATCCAAGAGACCCAGTACTTC. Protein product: CASSLLQGIQETQYF.

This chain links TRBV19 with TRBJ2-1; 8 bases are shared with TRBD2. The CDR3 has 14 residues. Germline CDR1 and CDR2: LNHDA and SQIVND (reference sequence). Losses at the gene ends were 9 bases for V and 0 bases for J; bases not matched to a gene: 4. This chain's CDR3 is CASDGGVSYNEQFF. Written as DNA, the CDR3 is TGTGCCAGCGACGGGGGGGTCTCCTACAATGAGCAGTTCTTC.

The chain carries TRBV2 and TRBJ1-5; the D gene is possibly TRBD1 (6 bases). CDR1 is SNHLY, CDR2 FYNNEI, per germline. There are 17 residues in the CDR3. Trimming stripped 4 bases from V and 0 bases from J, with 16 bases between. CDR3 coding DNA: TGTGCCAGCAGTGGGGGGACAAGAGCTTATAGCAATCAGCCCCAGCATTTT. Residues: CASSGGTRAYSNQPQHF.

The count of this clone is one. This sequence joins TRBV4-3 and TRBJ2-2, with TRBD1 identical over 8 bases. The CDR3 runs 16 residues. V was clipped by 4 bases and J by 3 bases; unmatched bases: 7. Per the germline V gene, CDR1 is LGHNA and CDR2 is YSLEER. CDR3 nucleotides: TGCGCCAGCAGCCGACAGGGGTTCGCGGACACCGGGGAGCTGTTTTTT. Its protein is CASSRQGFADTGELFF.

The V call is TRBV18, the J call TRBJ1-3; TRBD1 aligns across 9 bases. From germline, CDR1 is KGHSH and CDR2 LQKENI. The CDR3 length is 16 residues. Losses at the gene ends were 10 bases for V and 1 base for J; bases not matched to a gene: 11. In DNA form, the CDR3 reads TGTGCCACCGTCCCCGAAGGACAGGGGTCTGGAAACACCATATATTTT. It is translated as CATVPEGQGSGNTIYF.

The CDR3 nucleotides read TGCAGCGTTGCGGGGACTAGCCCCTACGAGCAGTACTTC. It yields the protein CSVAGTSPYEQYF. The chain combines TRBV29-1 with TRBJ2-7; 9 bases are shared with TRBD2. CDR1 and CDR2 (germline): SQVTM, ANQGSEA. The CDR3 consists of 13 residues. The J segment lost 2 bases and the V segment lost 4 bases, leaving 3 bases of the junction unmatched.

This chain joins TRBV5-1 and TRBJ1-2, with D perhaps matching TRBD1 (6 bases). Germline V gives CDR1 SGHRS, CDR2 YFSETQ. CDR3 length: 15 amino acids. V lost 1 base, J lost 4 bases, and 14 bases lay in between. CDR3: CASSLTGSGFYGYTF. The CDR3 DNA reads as TGCGCCAGCAGCTTGACAGGGTCGGGCTTCTATGGCTACACCTTC. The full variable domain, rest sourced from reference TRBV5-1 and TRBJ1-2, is KAGVTQTPRYLIKTRGQQVTLSCSPISGHRSVSWYQQTPGQGLQFLFEYFSETQRNKGNFPGRFSGRQFSNSRSEMNVSTLELGDSALYLCASSLTGSGFYGYTFGSGTRLTVV.

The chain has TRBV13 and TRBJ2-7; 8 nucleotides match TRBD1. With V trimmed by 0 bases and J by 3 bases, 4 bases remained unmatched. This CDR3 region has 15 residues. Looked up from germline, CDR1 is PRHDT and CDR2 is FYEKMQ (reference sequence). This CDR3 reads CASSLGRGLGYEQYF. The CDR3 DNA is TGTGCCAGCAGCTTAGGCAGGGGGCTGGGCTACGAGCAGTACTTC.